A single sample is the source of the 28 T cell receptor beta chains below, sequenced in a study of T cell responses to AZD1222 COVID-19 vaccine. The method was immunoSEQ multiplex PCR; TCRdb's version includes in-frame clones alone and lacks a portion of them. This table holds some 120,000 clones, roughly nine tenths found once. Sample: peripheral blood, taken on day 0 of AZD1222 vaccination. The source of these receptors is an adult in good health.

V gene TRBV19 combines with J gene TRBJ2-1; 7 positions match TRBD2. The CDR3 is made up of 12 amino acids. Germline CDR1 and CDR2: LNHDA and SQIVND (reference sequence). J was trimmed by 2 bases and V by 9 bases; bases with no gene match: 1. The CDR3 nucleotides read TGTGCCAGCGGGAGGCCCTACAATGAGCAGTTCTTC. It encodes CASGRPYNEQFF.

The rearrangement links TRBV27 to TRBJ2-7; no firm D call. The CDR3 runs to 14 residues. CDR1 is MNHEY and CDR2 is SMNVEV in the germline V gene (reference sequence). V was trimmed by 3 bases and J by 3 bases, leaving 12 bases between them. CDR3 in DNA: TGTGCCAGCAGTTTTATTGCAAACCTCTACGAGCAGTACTTC. It yields the protein CASSFIANLYEQYF.

This chain uses TRBV18 with TRBJ2-7; TRBD1 is a possible D gene (6 bases). This CDR3 region has 15 residues. The V and J ends lost 3 bases and 3 bases respectively, with 15 bases between them. In germline, CDR1 is KGHSH, CDR2 LQKENI. The CDR3 DNA reads TGTGCCAGCTCACCCCCCCCACGACAGGACTACGAGCAGTACTTC. It encodes CASSPPPRQDYEQYF.

A few counts support this clone. The genes are TRBV4-2 and TRBJ2-2; 11 nucleotides line up with TRBD2. The CDR3 extends over 17 amino acids. With V trimmed by 0 bases and J by 3 bases, 3 bases remained unmatched. Germline V gives CDR1 LGHNA, CDR2 YNFKEQ. CDR3 region: CASSQEGLADDTGELFF. In nucleotides, the CDR3 is TGTGCCAGCAGCCAAGAGGGACTAGCGGACGACACCGGGGAGCTGTTTTTT.

The CDR3 region has the DNA TGTGCCAGCAGCCAAGCGTGGGAGAACACTGAAGCTTTCTTT. This translates into CASSQAWENTEAFF. V gene TRBV3-1 (or the pseudogene TRBV3-2) combines with J gene TRBJ1-1, with D unresolved. V was pared by 1 base and J by 1 base, with 7 bases between. This CDR3 contains 14 residues. In germline, CDR1 is LGHDT, CDR2 YNNKEL (reference sequence).

The chain is built from TRBV4-2 and TRBJ1-1; TRBD1 matches 8 bases. The V gene end was trimmed by 1 base and the J gene end by 1 base; junction bases not matched to a gene: 8. Germline loops: CDR1 LGHNA, CDR2 YNFKEQ. The CDR3 runs to 17 residues. CDR3 nucleotides: TGTGCCAGCAGCCAAGGTTACAGGGGACAGGCGAACACTGAAGCTTTCTTT. Protein: CASSQGYRGQANTEAFF.

This clone was counted only a few times. This chain connects TRBV7-7 to TRBJ2-1; TRBD2 aligns across 7 bases. V dropped 5 bases and J dropped 4; count of bases not matched to a gene: 5. CDR1 is SSHAT, CDR2 FNYEAQ, per germline (reference sequence). CDR3 length: 14 residues. The CDR3 here is CASSPASGYNEQFF. The CDR3 DNA reads as TGTGCCAGCAGCCCGGCTAGCGGATACAATGAGCAGTTCTTC.

The CDR3 DNA reads TGTGCCAGCAGTGAAGTTGGGGAAATCACCGGCTACACCTTC. Translation gives CASSEVGEITGYTF. This chain connects TRBV6-1 to TRBJ1-2; no definite D call. Germline CDR1 MNHNS, CDR2 SASEGT. The CDR3 totals 14 residues. V was cut by 1 base and J by 8 bases, with 14 bases left in between.

The chain is built from TRBV6-2 or TRBV6-3 and TRBJ2-4, with TRBD2 matching over 10 bases. The CDR3 has 18 amino acids. Germline CDR1 MNHEY, CDR2 SVGEGT. Trimming removed 2 bases from V and 0 bases from J; junction bases left unmatched: 7. CDR3 protein: CASSYGAGGLLAKNIQYF. The DNA of the CDR3 is TGTGCCAGCAGTTACGGAGCGGGGGGGTTGCTAGCCAAAAACATTCAGTACTTC.

V is TRBV7-2 and J is TRBJ1-1; 7 bases are shared with TRBD1. The CDR3 sequence is 15 residues long. V lost 1 base to trimming and J lost 2 bases; unmatched junction nucleotides: 4. Germline CDR1 is SGHTA and CDR2 is FQGNSA. CDR3 bases: TGTGCCAGCAGCTTAGAGACAGGGAGAAACACTGAAGCTTTCTTT. This sequence encodes CASSLETGRNTEAFF.

The J gene is TRBJ2-1, the V gene TRBV24-1, with TRBD2 matching over 11 bases. Germline V lookup: CDR1 KGHDR, CDR2 SFDVKD. This CDR3 has 16 residues. After removal of 4 bases from V and 7 bases from J, the junction contained 8 bases not matched to a gene. The CDR3 coding sequence is TGTGCCACCAGTGACCCAGGGACTAGCGGCGCTAATGAGCAGTTCTTC. Protein: CATSDPGTSGANEQFF.

The chain carries TRBV6-5 and TRBJ1-3; unclear D gene. Per the germline V gene, CDR1 is MNHEY and CDR2 is SVGAGI. CDR3 size: 15 residues. The V end lost 5 bases, the J end lost 0 bases, and 11 bases lay between the germline ends. The CDR3 is CASSRTTGSGNTIYF. CDR3 nucleotide sequence: TGTGCCAGCAGTCGAACGACTGGCTCTGGAAACACCATATATTTT.

The J gene is TRBJ2-6, the V gene TRBV18, with a tentative D call TRBD2 (5 bases). The CDR3 consists of 16 residues. The germline CDR1 and CDR2 sequences are KGHSH and LQKENI. Deletions cut 4 bases from V and 2 bases from J, with 12 bases between. CDR3 in DNA: TGTGCCAGCTCACAGACCGGGGTCCCTGGGGCCAACGTCCTGACTTTC. Encoded protein: CASSQTGVPGANVLTF.

The chain uses TRBV9 and TRBJ1-3; TRBD1 might be the D (6 bases). V was pared by 4 bases and J by 0 bases, with 20 bases between. The CDR3 is made up of 18 amino acids. Germline lookup yields CDR1 SGDLS and CDR2 YYNGEE. In DNA, the CDR3 is TGTGCCAGCAGCTTTACGGTAGGGAGAGGGGGCTCTGGAAACACCATATATTTT. This codes for CASSFTVGRGGSGNTIYF. The variable domain in full, with the rest retrieved from reference TRBV9 and TRBJ1-3, is DSGVTQTPKHLITATGQRVTLRCSPRSGDLSVYWYQQSLDQGLQFLIQYYNGEERAKGNILERFSAQQFPDLHSELNLSSLELGDSALYFCASSFTVGRGGSGNTIYFGEGSWLTVV.

The chain carries TRBV18 and TRBJ1-5; 9 bases line up with TRBD1. V shed 5 bases, J shed 7 bases, and the junction held 15 bases outside the gene matches. Per germline, CDR1 KGHSH and CDR2 LQKENI. There are 17 residues in the CDR3. CDR3 DNA sequence: TGTGCCAGCTCATCCGGGACAGGGCAACAGTTGGGACAGCCCCAGCATTTT. This gives the protein CASSSGTGQQLGQPQHF.

J is TRBJ1-3 and V is TRBV12-5; 8 bases align to TRBD1. V lost 1 base, J lost 4 bases, and 0 bases stayed unmatched. The CDR3 has 14 amino acids. CDR1 and CDR2 from the germline V gene are LGHNT and FRNRAP. The CDR3 nucleotides read TGTGCTAGTGGTTTGGGGACAGGGGGAAACACCATATATTTT. It is translated as CASGLGTGGNTIYF.

The V call is TRBV15, the J call TRBJ2-1; D possibly corresponds to TRBD2 (5 bases). The CDR3 spans 12 residues. Germline lookup yields CDR1 LNHNV and CDR2 YYDKDF (reference sequence). V dropped 1 base and J dropped 7 bases, with 5 bases sitting between them. CDR3 in amino acids: CATSRGRNEQFF. In nucleotides, the CDR3 is TGTGCCACCAGCAGAGGGAGGAATGAGCAGTTCTTC. The entire variable domain, with the rest obtained from reference TRBV15 and TRBJ2-1, is as follows: DAMVIQNPRYQVTQFGKPVTLSCSQTLNHNVMYWYQQKSSQAPKLLFHYYDKDFNNEADTPDNFQSRRPNTSFCFLDIRSPGLGDTAMYLCATSRGRNEQFFGPGTRLTVL.

The chain uses TRBV9 and TRBJ1-2, with 7 nucleotides matching TRBD1. The germline CDR1 and CDR2 sequences are SGDLS and YYNGEE. The CDR3 is 13 amino acids. V lost 3 bases, J lost 4 bases, and 3 bases stayed unmatched. The CDR3 loop reads CASSADRVYGYTF. CDR3 nucleotide sequence: TGTGCCAGCAGCGCCGACAGGGTCTATGGCTACACCTTC.

The chain is built from TRBV7-3 and TRBJ2-2; tentatively, D is TRBD2 (5 bases). V lost 2 bases to trimming and J lost 6 bases, with 10 bases between them. CDR3 length: 14 residues. CDR1 and CDR2 (germline): SGHTA, FQGTGA. The CDR3 bases are TGTGCCAGCAGCTTATCTTCGGGGTCCGGGGAGCTGTTTTTT. Its protein is CASSLSSGSGELFF.

The chain couples TRBV9 to TRBJ2-5, with 11 positions matching TRBD2. CDR1 SGDLS and CDR2 YYNGEE come from the germline V gene. This CDR3 comprises 17 residues. V lost 2 bases, J lost 4 bases, and 10 bases stayed unmatched. The CDR3 region has the DNA TGTGCCAGCAGCGTTGGATTAGCGGGGGGGCGGGTAGAGACCCAGTACTTC. Its protein product is CASSVGLAGGRVETQYF. The full variable domain, completed using reference TRBV9 and TRBJ2-5, is DSGVTQTPKHLITATGQRVTLRCSPRSGDLSVYWYQQSLDQGLQFLIQYYNGEERAKGNILERFSAQQFPDLHSELNLSSLELGDSALYFCASSVGLAGGRVETQYFGPGTRLLVL.

This clone turned up a few times. The V call is TRBV7-9, the J call TRBJ1-2; the match to TRBD1 covers 9 bases. J was trimmed by 4 bases and V by 7 bases; bases with no gene match: 7. This CDR3 spans 14 amino acids. The V gene's germline CDR1 is SEHNR and CDR2 FQNEAQ (reference sequence). CDR3 sequence reads: CASNTPGQGYGYTF. Here the CDR3 DNA reads TGTGCCAGCAACACTCCGGGACAGGGCTATGGCTACACCTTC. Using reference TRBV7-9 and TRBJ1-2 for the parts outside the CDR3, the full variable domain is DTGVSQNPRHKITKRGQNVTFRCDPISEHNRLYWYRQTLGQGPEFLTYFQNEAQLEKSRLLSDRFSAERPKGSFSTLEIQRTEQGDSAMYLCASNTPGQGYGYTFGSGTRLTVV.

The chain couples TRBV11-3 to TRBJ2-1; 8 positions match TRBD2. The J segment lost 10 bases and the V segment lost 2 bases, leaving 4 bases of the junction unmatched. CDR1 and CDR2 from the germline V gene are SGHNT and YENEEA. This CDR3 is built from 13 residues. For the CDR3, the DNA is TGTGCCAGCAGCTTAAGCGGGGGCAGGGAGCAGTTCTTC. Translation gives CASSLSGGREQFF.

In this sample, this clone turned up a few times. The J gene is TRBJ1-2, the V gene TRBV5-6, with D perhaps matching TRBD1 (5 bases). Per germline, CDR1 SGHDT and CDR2 YYEEEE. This CDR3 has 15 amino acids. V dropped 0 bases and J dropped 4 bases, with 13 bases sitting between them. The CDR3 here is CASSLEWGFGYGYTF. The CDR3 DNA sequence: TGTGCCAGCAGCTTGGAGTGGGGCTTTGGCTATGGCTACACCTTC.

This rearrangement joins TRBV2 to TRBJ1-1; a possible D gene is TRBD1 (5 bases). Trimming stripped 8 bases from V and 6 bases from J, with 19 bases between. Germline CDR1 is SNHLY and CDR2 is FYNNEI. The CDR3 covers 14 residues. The CDR3 nucleotides read TGTGCCAGCGGAGGCGGGGCGCCAAGGGCTGAAGCTTTCTTT. Translating gives CASGGGAPRAEAFF.

The genes are TRBV28 and TRBJ2-5; tentative D call: TRBD2 (6 bases). Trimming pared 3 bases from V and 5 bases from J, leaving 16 bases between. The CDR3 is made up of 15 amino acids. Germline V gene lookup returns CDR1 MDHEN and CDR2 SYDVKM. The CDR3 nucleotides read TGTGCCAGCAGTTTTAGCGGACTGGGGTTTGAGACCCAGTACTTC. As protein: CASSFSGLGFETQYF.

The chain links TRBV3-1 (or the pseudogene TRBV3-2) to TRBJ1-1; TRBD1 might be the D (5 bases). Between the trimmed V and J ends, which lost 7 bases and 7 bases, there was a span of 16 bases. Germline CDR1 LGHDT, CDR2 YNNKEL (reference sequence). The length of the CDR3 is 13 residues. The CDR3 region is CASNSYRQGEAFF. DNA for the CDR3: TGTGCCAGCAACTCATACCGGCAGGGTGAAGCTTTCTTT.

The CDR3 coding sequence is TGTGCCAGCAGCTTAGGGGGACAGAGTAACTATGGCTACACCTTC. Its protein is CASSLGGQSNYGYTF. The chain employs TRBV7-9 and TRBJ1-2, with TRBD1 matching over 7 bases. Looked up from germline, CDR1 is SEHNR and CDR2 is FQNEAQ (reference sequence). The V and J ends lost 1 base and 1 base, in that order; junction bases with no gene match: 3. The CDR3 has 15 residues.

The chain uses TRBV24-1 and TRBJ1-5; TRBD1 aligns across 10 bases. Germline loops: CDR1 KGHDR, CDR2 SFDVKD. The CDR3 is 18 amino acids. The V and J ends lost 3 bases and 5 bases, in that order; junction bases with no gene match: 12. CDR3 sequence: CATSDPDYGTGEDQPQHF. CDR3 DNA sequence: TGTGCCACCAGTGATCCCGATTACGGGACAGGGGAGGATCAGCCCCAGCATTTT.